These 13 T cell receptor beta chains were sequenced from one sample in a study of regulatory T cells in long-lasting Graves disease. Arm-PCR of CDR3 regions with iRepertoire HTBI primers generated TCR beta libraries. One entry per CDR3 protein results from TCRdb running MiXCR on the multiplex PCR reads. The sample records around 460,000 distinct CDR3 sequences, roughly 15% being singletons. Time point denoted: newly diagnosed GD, antithyroid drugs for less than 3 months. The authors made the TCR library using RNA they extracted from PBMCs. The sample was also reused in another study, on T cells in Graves' hyperthyroidism and ophthalmopathy.

This specimen consisted of peripheral blood mononuclear cells (PBMCs), obtained at new diagnosis, from a patient treated with antithyroid drugs. Receptors were obtained from a woman aged 50 to 60 with Graves disease.

This clonotype has more than one count but fewer than ten. CDR3 bases: TGTGCTAGTGGTTTGTTCGGCAGTTTGGTAGCGGGAGGGAAATTTTTTTACGAGCAGTACTTC. This translates into CASGLFGSLVAGGKFFYEQYF. The gene calls are TRBV12-5 and TRBJ2-7; 11 bases line up with TRBD2. This CDR3 region has 21 residues. V lost 2 bases and J lost 4; bases outside the gene matches: 22. The germline V gene has CDR1 LGHNT and CDR2 FRNRAP.

The J gene is TRBJ2-1, the V gene TRBV7-3; D gene unclear. Trimming left V 0 bases short and J 10 bases short, with 13 bases between. Germline CDR1 and CDR2: SGHTA and FQGTGA. The CDR3 extends over 14 amino acids. The CDR3 spells CASSLTGLSYEQFF. The CDR3 region has the DNA TGTGCCAGCAGCTTAACGGGTCTGTCTTACGAGCAGTTCTTC. Complete variable domain (other parts from reference TRBV7-3 and TRBJ2-1): GAGVSQTPSNKVTEKGKYVELRCDPISGHTALYWYRQSLGQGPEFLIYFQGTGAADDSGLPNDRFFAVRPEGSVSTLKIQRTERGDSAVYLCASSLTGLSYEQFFGPGTRLTVL.

This clonotype was detected ten times or more. The chain combines TRBV3-1 with TRBJ2-1; 11 nucleotides align to TRBD2. Trimming cost V 8 bases and J 8 bases; bases outside gene matches: 8. The length of the CDR3 is 14 residues. Per the germline V gene, CDR1 is LGHDT and CDR2 is YNNKEL (reference sequence). The CDR3 sequence: CASQIAGGGDEQFF. The DNA for the CDR3 is TGTGCCAGCCAAATAGCGGGAGGGGGAGATGAGCAGTTCTTC.

This clonotype was observed many times. V and J are TRBV5-1 and TRBJ2-7; D is uncertain. The CDR3 runs 11 residues. The germline V gene has CDR1 SGHRS and CDR2 YFSETQ. V was trimmed by 0 bases and J by 5 bases, leaving 3 bases between them. CDR3 in DNA: TGCGCCAGCAGCTTGGAGCACGAGCAGTACTTC. Translating gives CASSLEHEQYF.

In this sample, this clonotype turned up a few times. The chain carries TRBV9 and TRBJ2-7, with D maybe TRBD1 (6 bases). This CDR3 contains 14 residues. Germline assignment: CDR1 SGDLS and CDR2 YYNGEE. V was pared by 3 bases and J by 4 bases, with 14 bases between. Here the CDR3 reads CASSATPQGYEQYF. CDR3 in DNA: TGTGCCAGCAGCGCCACCCCACAGGGTTACGAGCAGTACTTC.

The chain joins TRBV6-2 or TRBV6-3 to TRBJ2-1; D is perhaps TRBD2 (6 bases). Germline V gene lookup returns CDR1 MNHEY and CDR2 SVGEGT. The CDR3 runs 15 residues. Trimming took 7 bases from V and 3 from J, leaving 16 bases between them. The DNA for the CDR3 is TGTGCCAGCACTGTAGCGGAGCGCCTCTACAATGAGCAGTTCTTC. Encoded protein: CASTVAERLYNEQFF.

This clonotype was found a few times. The junction does not match germline at one end; this may be a read error. The gene calls are TRBV25-1 and TRBJ2-1; 12 nucleotides align to TRBD2. Germline V gene data show CDR1 as MGHDK and CDR2 as SYGVNS. The CDR3 length is 15 residues. The CDR3 reads CACSEQLAGGGEQFF. The DNA for the CDR3 is TGTGCCTGCAGTGAACAACTAGCGGGAGGTGGTGAGCAGTTCTTC.

Many counts were recorded for this clonotype. This chain uses TRBV20-1 with TRBJ1-1; no clear D gene. This CDR3 is 13 amino acids long. The V end lost 2 bases, the J end lost 1 base, and 8 bases lay between the germline ends. Germline lookup yields CDR1 DFQATT and CDR2 SNEGSKA (reference sequence). As DNA, the CDR3 is TGCAGTGCTAGATTTGGACGGAACACTGAAGCTTTCTTT. Translating gives CSARFGRNTEAFF.

This clonotype was recorded many times. The chain employs TRBV28 and TRBJ1-5; 7 positions agree with TRBD1. This CDR3 contains 15 residues. Germline trimming cut 5 bases from V and 3 bases from J; bases unmatched to any gene: 7. Germline V gene lookup returns CDR1 MDHEN and CDR2 SYDVKM. The CDR3 region is CASSPADRVNQPQHF. CDR3 DNA: TGTGCCAGCAGTCCCGCAGACAGGGTCAATCAGCCCCAGCATTTT.

Comments on this clonotype: A much larger clone sits a single nucleotide away, making a read error possible. The chain is built from TRBV28 and TRBJ2-7; D remains unclear. From germline, CDR1 is MDHEN and CDR2 SYDVKM. The V and J ends lost 8 bases and 7 bases respectively, with 18 bases between them. The CDR3 has 13 amino acids. Here the CDR3 reads CASRRITYNEQYF. In nucleotides, the CDR3 is TGTGCCAGCCGGCGGATAACCTACAATGAGCAGTACTTC.

There are many counts of this clonotype. The chain recombines TRBV29-1 with TRBJ2-1, with D uncertain. Germline V gives CDR1 SQVTM, CDR2 ANQGSEA. The CDR3 is 14 residues long. The germline V and J ends were trimmed by 1 base and 6 bases, with 13 bases remaining between them. CDR3 amino acids: CSVEGLGNGNEQFF. In nucleotides, the CDR3 is TGCAGCGTTGAAGGCCTGGGGAATGGCAATGAGCAGTTCTTC.

This clonotype was seen at least ten times. The chain employs TRBV28 and TRBJ1-2; D perhaps matches TRBD1 (5 bases). Trimming removed 2 bases at V and 5 bases at J, with 15 bases between. CDR3 length: 15 amino acids. Germline V lookup: CDR1 MDHEN, CDR2 SYDVKM. DNA for the CDR3: TGTGCCAGCAGTTTAGACCCTCGCGGGGGGTATGGCTACACCTTC. It specifies CASSLDPRGGYGYTF.

This clonotype was seen repeatedly, ten times or more. This chain links TRBV28 with TRBJ1-5; 7 bases are a match to TRBD1. The CDR3 is 15 residues long. Germline lookup yields CDR1 MDHEN and CDR2 SYDVKM. The V and J ends lost 2 bases and 3 bases, in that order; junction bases with no gene match: 4. The CDR3 sequence: CASSLPGQHNQPQHF. As DNA, the CDR3 is TGTGCCAGCAGTTTACCGGGACAGCACAATCAGCCCCAGCATTTT.